The source of this T cell receptor beta chain is a study of technical replicates of blood from a few donors. Sequenced by immunoSEQ multiplex PCR; TCRdb stores in-frame clones only, minus some. Counted here are approximately 73,000 clones, about 90% occurring once; the ten biggest clones make up approximately 0.4%. Sample: T cells isolated from PBMCs. The sequence was obtained from a human donor in good health.

CDR3 nucleotides: TGTGCCAGCAGCGGAGACTCTTACTACGAGCAGTACTTC. Residues: CASSGDSYYEQYF. This chain connects TRBV9 to TRBJ2-7; D gene unclear. The CDR3 spans 13 residues. Trimming took off 3 bases at V and 3 bases at J, with 10 bases between the two ends. CDR1 and CDR2 from the germline V gene are SGDLS and YYNGEE.